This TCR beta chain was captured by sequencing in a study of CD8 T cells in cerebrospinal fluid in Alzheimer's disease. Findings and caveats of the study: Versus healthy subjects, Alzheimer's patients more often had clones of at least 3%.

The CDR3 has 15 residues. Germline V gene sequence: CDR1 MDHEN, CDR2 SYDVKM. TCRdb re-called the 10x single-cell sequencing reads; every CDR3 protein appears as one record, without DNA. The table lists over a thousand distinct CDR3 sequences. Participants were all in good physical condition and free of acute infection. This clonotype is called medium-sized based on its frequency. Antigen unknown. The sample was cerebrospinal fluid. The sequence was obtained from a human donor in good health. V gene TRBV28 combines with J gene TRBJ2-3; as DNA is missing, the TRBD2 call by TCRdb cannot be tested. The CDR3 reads CASSLGLAGVRTQYF.